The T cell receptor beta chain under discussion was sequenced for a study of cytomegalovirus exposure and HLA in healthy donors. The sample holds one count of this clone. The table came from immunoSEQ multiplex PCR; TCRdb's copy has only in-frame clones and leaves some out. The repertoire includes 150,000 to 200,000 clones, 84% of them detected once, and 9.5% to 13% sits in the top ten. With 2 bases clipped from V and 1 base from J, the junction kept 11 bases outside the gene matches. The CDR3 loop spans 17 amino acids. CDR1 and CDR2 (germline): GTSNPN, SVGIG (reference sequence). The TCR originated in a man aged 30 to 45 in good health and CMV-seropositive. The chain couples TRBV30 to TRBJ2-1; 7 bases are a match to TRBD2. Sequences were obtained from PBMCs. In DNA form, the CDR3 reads TGTGCCTGGAGTACTAAAGCGGGGACTGGATCCTACAATGAGCAGTTCTTC. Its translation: CAWSTKAGTGSYNEQFF.